One and the same sample provided the 8 T cell receptor beta chains below, sequenced in a study of blood T cell repertoires in COVID-19. Libraries were prepared by immunoSEQ multiplex PCR; TCRdb keeps only in-frame clonotypes and omits some of them. This sample has roughly 130,000 clones, with more than 70% found just once. The source material was PBMCs or T cells enriched from blood (not recorded which). These receptors originate from a man aged 35-49 years with acute COVID-19.

CDR3 bases: TGTGCCAGCAGTCCCCTGGGAGGGGGGGATTACACAGATACGCAGTATTTT. Its protein product is CASSPLGGGDYTDTQYF. The V gene is TRBV6-6, the J gene TRBJ2-3, with D perhaps TRBD2 (7 bases). This CDR3 region has 17 residues. Trimming took off 5 bases at V and 2 bases at J, with 20 bases between the two ends. The V gene's germline CDR1 is MNHNY and CDR2 SVGAGI (reference sequence).

This rearrangement joins TRBV30 to TRBJ2-1; TRBD2 might be the D (6 bases). CDR3 length: 15 residues. V was clipped by 4 bases and J by 4 bases, with 17 bases between them. The V gene's germline CDR1 is GTSNPN and CDR2 SVGIG (reference sequence). DNA for the CDR3: TGTGCCTGGATTCACGGGCGAGCGGGTTACAATGAGCAGTTCTTC. This encodes CAWIHGRAGYNEQFF.

The chain is built from TRBV19 and TRBJ1-4; D is possibly TRBD1 (6 bases). The germline V gene encodes CDR1 LNHDA and CDR2 SQIVND (reference sequence). The CDR3 length is 16 residues. V was clipped by 9 bases and J by 0 bases, with 17 bases between them. CDR3 region: CASNGRDKATNEKLFF. CDR3 DNA sequence: TGTGCCAGCAATGGGAGGGACAAAGCAACTAATGAAAAACTGTTTTTT.

The rearrangement links TRBV24-1 to TRBJ2-2; D ambiguous. Trimming took off 1 base at V and 0 bases at J, with 5 bases between the two ends. CDR1 and CDR2 from the germline V gene are KGHDR and SFDVKD. The CDR3 has 15 amino acids. In DNA form, the CDR3 reads TGTGCCACCAGTGATTTTAGAGCGAACACCGGGGAGCTGTTTTTT. Its protein product is CATSDFRANTGELFF.

This chain uses TRBV24-1 with TRBJ1-1; a possible D gene is TRBD1 (6 bases). The CDR3 contains 12 residues. With 3 bases removed from V and 8 bases from J, the gap between germline ends came to 9 bases. The germline V gene has CDR1 KGHDR and CDR2 SFDVKD. CDR3 loop: CATSDPQGEAFF. CDR3 sequence (DNA): TGTGCCACCAGTGATCCGCAGGGGGAAGCTTTCTTT.

This clone was counted a single time. V and J are TRBV28 and TRBJ2-3, with D possibly matching TRBD2 (6 bases). The CDR3 has 12 residues. V shed 7 bases and J shed 12 bases, with 17 bases lying between them. Germline V gene sequence: CDR1 MDHEN, CDR2 SYDVKM. The CDR3 region has the DNA TGTGCCAGCAACTCTTATAGCGGCCCCCAGTATTTT. It specifies CASNSYSGPQYF.

This rearrangement joins TRBV18 to TRBJ2-7; TRBD2 matches at 7 bases. Germline V gives CDR1 KGHSH, CDR2 LQKENI. Germline trimming cut 2 bases from V and 3 bases from J; bases unmatched to any gene: 16. CDR3 length: 18 residues. The CDR3, as DNA: TGTGCCAGCTCACCAATATTGGCGGCGGGAGAGAGAATCTACGAGCAGTACTTC. This translates into CASSPILAAGERIYEQYF.

With regard to this clone: Its ends do not fully match the called genes, so a read error is possible. The J gene is TRBJ2-7, the V gene TRBV7-2; 13 positions match TRBD2. Germline values: CDR1 SGHTA, CDR2 FQGNSA. There are 13 residues in the CDR3. The CDR3 nucleotides are TGTGCCAGCAGCGACCAACTAGCGGGGGGGGTCAACTTC. As protein: CASSDQLAGGVNF.